This T cell receptor (beta chain) was captured by sequencing in a study of OX40 agonist ivuxolimab in advanced cancers. Findings and caveats of the study: Low normalized clonal expansion also occurred in some nonresponding patients. Relative to CD4+, CD8+ T cells held more expanded clones on average.

Only one count was recorded for this clone. The antigen is not known. Blood samples were obtained at baseline, cycle 4 day 1, and cycle 7 day 1. The CDR3 spans 17 residues. Germline V lookup: CDR1 SGDLS, CDR2 YYNGEE. The trim removed 2 bases at V and 2 bases at J, leaving 8 bases unmatched. Using immunoSEQ multiplex PCR, the repertoire was profiled, and TCRdb retains in-frame clones only, with some absent. The data show some 63,000 clones, with 90% to 95% seen just once and roughly a fifth held by the top ten. The chain combines TRBV9 with TRBJ2-3; 10 bases are a match to TRBD2. The specimen comprised CD4+ or CD8+ T cells sorted from blood, sampled in a trial of the OX40 agonist ivuxolimab. The origin of this receptor is an adult with an advanced solid tumor such as melanoma, head and neck, liver or kidney cancer. The DNA of the CDR3 is TGTGCCAGCAGCGTTTTCCAGACTAGCGGGTCCACAGATACGCAGTATTTT. Its protein product is CASSVFQTSGSTDTQYF.